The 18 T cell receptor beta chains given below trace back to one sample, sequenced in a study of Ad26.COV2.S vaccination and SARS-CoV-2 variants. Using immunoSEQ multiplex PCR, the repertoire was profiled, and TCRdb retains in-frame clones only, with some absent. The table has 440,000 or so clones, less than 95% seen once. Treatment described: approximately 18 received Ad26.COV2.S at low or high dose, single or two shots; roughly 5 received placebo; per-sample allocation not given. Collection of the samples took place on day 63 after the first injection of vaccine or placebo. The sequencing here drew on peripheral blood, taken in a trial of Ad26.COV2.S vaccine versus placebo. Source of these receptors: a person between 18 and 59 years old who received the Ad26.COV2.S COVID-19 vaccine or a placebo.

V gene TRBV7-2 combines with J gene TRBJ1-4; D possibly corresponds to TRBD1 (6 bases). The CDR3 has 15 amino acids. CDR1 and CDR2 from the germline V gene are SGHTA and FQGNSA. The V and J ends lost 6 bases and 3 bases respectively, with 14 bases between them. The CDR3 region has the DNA TGTGCCAGCAGTCAACTCACAGGGTCTAATGAAAAACTGTTTTTT. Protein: CASSQLTGSNEKLFF.

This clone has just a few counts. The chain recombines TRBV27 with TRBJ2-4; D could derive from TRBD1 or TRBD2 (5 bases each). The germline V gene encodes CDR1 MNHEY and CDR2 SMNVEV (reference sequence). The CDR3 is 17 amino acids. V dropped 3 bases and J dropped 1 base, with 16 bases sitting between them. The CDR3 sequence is CASSFSAEGSAKNIQYF. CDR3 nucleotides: TGTGCCAGCAGTTTCTCCGCCGAGGGGTCGGCCAAAAACATTCAGTACTTC.

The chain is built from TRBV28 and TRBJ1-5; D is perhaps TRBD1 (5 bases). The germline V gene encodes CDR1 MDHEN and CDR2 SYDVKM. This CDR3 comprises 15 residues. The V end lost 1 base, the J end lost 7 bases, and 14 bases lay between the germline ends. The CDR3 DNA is TGTGCCAGCAGTTTATTTGACAGACCTGGGCAGCCCCAGCATTTT. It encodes CASSLFDRPGQPQHF.

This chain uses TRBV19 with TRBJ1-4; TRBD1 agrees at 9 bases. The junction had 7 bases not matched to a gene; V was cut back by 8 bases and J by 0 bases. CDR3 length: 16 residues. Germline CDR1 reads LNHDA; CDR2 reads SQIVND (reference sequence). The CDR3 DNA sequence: TGTGCCAGTCACAGGGGGCGCATCGCAACTAATGAAAAACTGTTTTTT. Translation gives CASHRGRIATNEKLFF.

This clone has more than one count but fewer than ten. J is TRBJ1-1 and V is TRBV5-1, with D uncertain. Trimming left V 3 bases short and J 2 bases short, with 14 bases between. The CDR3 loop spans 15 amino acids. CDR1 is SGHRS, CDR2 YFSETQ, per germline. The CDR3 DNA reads TGCGCCAGCAGCTCGGACGGTCGCCTCAACACTGAAGCTTTCTTT. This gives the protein CASSSDGRLNTEAFF.

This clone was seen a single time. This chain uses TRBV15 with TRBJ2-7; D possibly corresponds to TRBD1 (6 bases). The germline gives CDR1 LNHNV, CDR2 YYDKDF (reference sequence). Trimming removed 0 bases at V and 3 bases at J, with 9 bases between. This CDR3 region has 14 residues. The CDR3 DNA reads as TGTGCCACCAGCAGAGAGACAGGAGGCTACGAGCAGTACTTC. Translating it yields CATSRETGGYEQYF. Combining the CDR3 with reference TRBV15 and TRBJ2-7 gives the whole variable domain DAMVIQNPRYQVTQFGKPVTLSCSQTLNHNVMYWYQQKSSQAPKLLFHYYDKDFNNEADTPDNFQSRRPNTSFCFLDIRSPGLGDTAMYLCATSRETGGYEQYFGPGTRLTVT.

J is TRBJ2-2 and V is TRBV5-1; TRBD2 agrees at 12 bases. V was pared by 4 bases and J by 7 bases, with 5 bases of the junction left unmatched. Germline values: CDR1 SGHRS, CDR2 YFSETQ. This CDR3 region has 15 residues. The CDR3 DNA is TGCGCCAGCAGCCCCGGACTAGCGGGAATCGGGGAGCTGTTTTTT. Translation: CASSPGLAGIGELFF.

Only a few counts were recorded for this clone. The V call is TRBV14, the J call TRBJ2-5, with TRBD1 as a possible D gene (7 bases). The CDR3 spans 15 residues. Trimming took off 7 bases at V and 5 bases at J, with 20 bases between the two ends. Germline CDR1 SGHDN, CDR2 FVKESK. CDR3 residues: CASKGGGYLSETQYF. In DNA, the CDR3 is TGTGCCAGCAAAGGAGGGGGCTACTTATCCGAGACCCAGTACTTC.

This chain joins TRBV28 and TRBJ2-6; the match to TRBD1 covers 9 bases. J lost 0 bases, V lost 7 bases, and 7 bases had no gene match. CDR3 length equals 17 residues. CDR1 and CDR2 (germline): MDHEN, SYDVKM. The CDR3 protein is CASKSGTGLSGANVLTF. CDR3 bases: TGTGCCAGCAAGAGCGGGACAGGGCTCTCTGGGGCCAACGTCCTGACTTTC. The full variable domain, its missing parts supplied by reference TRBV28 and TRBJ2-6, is DVKVTQSSRYLVKRTGEKVFLECVQDMDHENMFWYRQDPGLGLRLIYFSYDVKMKEKGDIPEGYSVSREKKERFSLILESASTNQTSMYLCASKSGTGLSGANVLTFGAGSRLTVL.

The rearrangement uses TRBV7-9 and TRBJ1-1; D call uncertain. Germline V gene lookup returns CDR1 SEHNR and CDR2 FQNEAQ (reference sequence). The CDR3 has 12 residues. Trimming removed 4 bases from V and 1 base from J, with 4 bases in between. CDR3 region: CASSWKNTEAFF. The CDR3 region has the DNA TGTGCCAGCAGCTGGAAGAACACTGAAGCTTTCTTT.

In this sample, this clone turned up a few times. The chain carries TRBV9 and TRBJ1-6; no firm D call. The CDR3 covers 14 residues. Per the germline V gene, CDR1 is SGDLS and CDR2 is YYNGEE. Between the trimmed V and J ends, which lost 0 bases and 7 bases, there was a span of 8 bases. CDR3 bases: TGTGCCAGCAGCGTAGCTGAAGGAAATTCACCCCTCCACTTT. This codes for CASSVAEGNSPLHF.

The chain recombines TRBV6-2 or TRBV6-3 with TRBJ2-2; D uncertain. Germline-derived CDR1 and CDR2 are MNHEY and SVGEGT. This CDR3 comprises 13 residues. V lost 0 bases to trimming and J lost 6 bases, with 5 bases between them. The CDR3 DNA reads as TGTGCCAGCAGTTACTCGTACGCCGGGGAGCTGTTTTTT. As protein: CASSYSYAGELFF.

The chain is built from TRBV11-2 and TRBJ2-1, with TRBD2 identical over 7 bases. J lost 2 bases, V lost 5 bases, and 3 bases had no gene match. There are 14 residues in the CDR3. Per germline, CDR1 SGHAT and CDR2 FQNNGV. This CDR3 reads CASSRSGTYNEQFF. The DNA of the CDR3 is TGTGCCAGCAGCCGCAGCGGGACCTACAATGAGCAGTTCTTC.

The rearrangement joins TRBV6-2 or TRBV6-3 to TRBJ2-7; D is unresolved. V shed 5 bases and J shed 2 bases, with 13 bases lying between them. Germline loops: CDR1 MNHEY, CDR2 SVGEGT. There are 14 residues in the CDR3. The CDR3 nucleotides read TGTGCCAGCAGTCGACACAAACTGACCTACGAGCAGTACTTC. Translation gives CASSRHKLTYEQYF.

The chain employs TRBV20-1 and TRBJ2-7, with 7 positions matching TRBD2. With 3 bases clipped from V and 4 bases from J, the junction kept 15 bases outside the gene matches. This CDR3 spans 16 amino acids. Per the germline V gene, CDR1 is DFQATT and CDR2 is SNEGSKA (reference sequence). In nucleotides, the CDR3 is TGCAGTGCTAGTGCGGGTTTGGGGACTACTAATTACGAGCAGTACTTC. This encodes CSASAGLGTTNYEQYF.

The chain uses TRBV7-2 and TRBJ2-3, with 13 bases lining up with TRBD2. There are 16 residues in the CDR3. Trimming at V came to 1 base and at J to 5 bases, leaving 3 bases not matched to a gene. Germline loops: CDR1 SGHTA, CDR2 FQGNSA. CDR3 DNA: TGTGCCAGCAGCTTAGGACTAGCGGGAGGCGGAGATACGCAGTATTTT. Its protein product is CASSLGLAGGGDTQYF.

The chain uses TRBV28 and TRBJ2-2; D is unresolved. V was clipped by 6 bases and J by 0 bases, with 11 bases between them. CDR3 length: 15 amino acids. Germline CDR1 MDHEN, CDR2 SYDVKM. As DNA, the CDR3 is TGTGCCAGCAGCTTCGTTTTGGCGAACACCGGGGAGCTGTTTTTT. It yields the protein CASSFVLANTGELFF.

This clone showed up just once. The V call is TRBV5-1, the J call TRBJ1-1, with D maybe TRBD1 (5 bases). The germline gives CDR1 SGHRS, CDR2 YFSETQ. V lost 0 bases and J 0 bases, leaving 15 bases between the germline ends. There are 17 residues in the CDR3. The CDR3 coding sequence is TGCGCCAGCAGCTTGGGGGACCGGGGGATGATGAACACTGAAGCTTTCTTT. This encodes CASSLGDRGMMNTEAFF.